This T cell receptor beta chain stems from a study of blood T cell repertoires in COVID-19. Study as a whole: The origin of the acute and convalescent COVID-19 samples was the United States, Italy and Spain.

With 7 bases removed from V and 5 bases from J, the gap between germline ends came to 10 bases. The CDR3 has 12 residues. Germline CDR1 reads KGHDR; CDR2 reads SFDVKD. Some clones are missing from TCRdb's copy, which holds only in-frame ones; the method was immunoSEQ multiplex PCR. The table lists about 310,000 clones, around 89% of them singletons. Recruits, aged about 18 to 95 years, lived in roughly 22 US areas. Assignments of participants to cohorts depended upon their own reported clinical history. The chain combines TRBV24-1 with TRBJ1-2, with no clear D. The sequenced sample was PBMCs or T cells enriched from blood (not recorded which). The sequence was obtained from a woman in her forties who had recovered from COVID-19. CDR3 sequence reads: CATRAAGYGYTF. The CDR3 region has the DNA TGTGCCACCAGGGCCGCGGGGTATGGCTACACCTTC.